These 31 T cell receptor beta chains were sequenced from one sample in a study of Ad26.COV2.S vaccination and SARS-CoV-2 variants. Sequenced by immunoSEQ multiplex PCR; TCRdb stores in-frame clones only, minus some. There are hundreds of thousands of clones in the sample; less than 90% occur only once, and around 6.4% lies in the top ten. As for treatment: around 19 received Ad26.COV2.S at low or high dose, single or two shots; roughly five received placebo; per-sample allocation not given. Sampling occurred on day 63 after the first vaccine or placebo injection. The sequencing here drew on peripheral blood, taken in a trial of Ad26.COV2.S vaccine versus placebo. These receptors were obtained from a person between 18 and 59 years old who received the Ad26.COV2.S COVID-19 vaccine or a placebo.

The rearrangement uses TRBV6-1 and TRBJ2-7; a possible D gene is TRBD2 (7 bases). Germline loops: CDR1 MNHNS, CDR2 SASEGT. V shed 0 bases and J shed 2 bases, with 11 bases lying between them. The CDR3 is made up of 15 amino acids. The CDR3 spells CASSEALGGPYEQYF. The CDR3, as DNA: TGTGCCAGCAGTGAAGCACTGGGGGGGCCCTACGAGCAGTACTTC.

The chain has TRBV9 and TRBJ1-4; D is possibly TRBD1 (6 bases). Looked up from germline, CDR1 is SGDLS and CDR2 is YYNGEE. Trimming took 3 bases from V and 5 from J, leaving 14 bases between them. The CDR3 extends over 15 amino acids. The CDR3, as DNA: TGTGCCAGCAGCGCTCTAGGACAGTTGAATGAAAAACTGTTTTTT. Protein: CASSALGQLNEKLFF.

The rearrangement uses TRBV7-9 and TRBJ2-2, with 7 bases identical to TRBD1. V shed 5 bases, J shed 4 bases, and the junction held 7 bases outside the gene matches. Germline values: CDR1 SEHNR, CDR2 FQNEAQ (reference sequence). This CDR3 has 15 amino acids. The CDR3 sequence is CASSRGQAGTGELFF. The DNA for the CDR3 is TGTGCCAGCAGCCGCGGACAGGCGGGCACCGGGGAGCTGTTTTTT.

In nucleotides, the CDR3 is TGTGCCAGTAGTATAGGGACAGGGCGGTATGAGCAGTTCTTC. This translates into CASSIGTGRYEQFF. This rearrangement joins TRBV19 to TRBJ2-1, with 8 bases that match TRBD1. Trimming at V came to 1 base and at J to 8 bases, leaving 4 bases not matched to a gene. This CDR3 comprises 14 residues. Germline-derived CDR1 and CDR2 are LNHDA and SQIVND (reference sequence). The variable domain in full, with the rest retrieved from reference TRBV19 and TRBJ2-1, is DGGITQSPKYLFRKEGQNVTLSCEQNLNHDAMYWYRQDPGQGLRLIYYSQIVNDFQKGDIAEGYSVSREKKESFPLTVTSAQKNPTAFYLCASSIGTGRYEQFFGPGTRLTVL.

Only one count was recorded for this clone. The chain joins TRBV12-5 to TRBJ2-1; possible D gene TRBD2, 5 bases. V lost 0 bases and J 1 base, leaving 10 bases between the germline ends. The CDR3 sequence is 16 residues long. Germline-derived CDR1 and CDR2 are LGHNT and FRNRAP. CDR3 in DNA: TGTGCTAGTGGTTTGGTAAGGACTGCTTCCTACAATGAGCAGTTCTTC. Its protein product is CASGLVRTASYNEQFF.

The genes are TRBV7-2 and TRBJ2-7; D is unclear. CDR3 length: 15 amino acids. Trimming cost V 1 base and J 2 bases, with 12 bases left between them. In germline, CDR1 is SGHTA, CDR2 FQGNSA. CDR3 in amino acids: CASSLGPDGAYEQYF. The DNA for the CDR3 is TGTGCCAGCAGCTTAGGGCCAGACGGAGCCTACGAGCAGTACTTC.

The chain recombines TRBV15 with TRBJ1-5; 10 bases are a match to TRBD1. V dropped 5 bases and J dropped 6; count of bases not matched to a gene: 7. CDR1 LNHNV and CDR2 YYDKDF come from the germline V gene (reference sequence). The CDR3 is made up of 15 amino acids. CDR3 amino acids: CATSGRQGAIQPQHF. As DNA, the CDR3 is TGTGCCACCAGCGGCCGACAGGGGGCGATTCAGCCCCAGCATTTT.

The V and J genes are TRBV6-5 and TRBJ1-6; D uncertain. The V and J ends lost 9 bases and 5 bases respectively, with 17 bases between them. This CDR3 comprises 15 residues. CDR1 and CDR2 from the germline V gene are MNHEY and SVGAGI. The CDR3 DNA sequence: TGTGCCAGTGGGCTCTTTTCGGCTGATAATTCACCCCTCCACTTT. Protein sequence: CASGLFSADNSPLHF.

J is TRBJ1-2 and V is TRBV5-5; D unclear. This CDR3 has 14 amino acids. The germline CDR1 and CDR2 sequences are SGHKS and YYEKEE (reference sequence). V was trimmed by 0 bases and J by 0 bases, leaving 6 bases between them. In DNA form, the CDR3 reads TGTGCCAGCAGCTTGGGAACAGCTAACTATGGCTACACCTTC. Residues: CASSLGTANYGYTF.

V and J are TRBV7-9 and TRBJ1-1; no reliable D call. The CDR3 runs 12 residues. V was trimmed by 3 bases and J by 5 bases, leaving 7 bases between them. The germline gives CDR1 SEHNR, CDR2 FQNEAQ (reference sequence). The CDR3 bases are TGTGCCAGCAGCTTTCAGGTGACTGAAGCTTTCTTT. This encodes CASSFQVTEAFF.

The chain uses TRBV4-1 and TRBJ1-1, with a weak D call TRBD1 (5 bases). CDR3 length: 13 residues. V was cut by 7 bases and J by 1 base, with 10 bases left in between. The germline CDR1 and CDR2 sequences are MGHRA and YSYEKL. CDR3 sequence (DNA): TGCGCCAGCACAGGGAAGGGGAACACTGAAGCTTTCTTT. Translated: CASTGKGNTEAFF.

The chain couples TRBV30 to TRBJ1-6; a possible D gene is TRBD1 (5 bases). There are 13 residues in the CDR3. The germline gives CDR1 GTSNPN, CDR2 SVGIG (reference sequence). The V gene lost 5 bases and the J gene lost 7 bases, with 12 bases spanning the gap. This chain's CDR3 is CAWEGKTNSPLHF. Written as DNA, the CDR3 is TGTGCCTGGGAGGGGAAGACGAATTCACCCCTCCACTTT.

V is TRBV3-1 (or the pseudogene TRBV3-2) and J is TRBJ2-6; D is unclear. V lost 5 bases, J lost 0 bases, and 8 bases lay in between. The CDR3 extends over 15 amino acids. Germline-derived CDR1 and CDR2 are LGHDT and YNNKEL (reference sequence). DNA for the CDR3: TGTGCCAGCAGCAGGGCCGCCTCTGGGGCCAACGTCCTGACTTTC. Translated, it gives CASSRAASGANVLTF.

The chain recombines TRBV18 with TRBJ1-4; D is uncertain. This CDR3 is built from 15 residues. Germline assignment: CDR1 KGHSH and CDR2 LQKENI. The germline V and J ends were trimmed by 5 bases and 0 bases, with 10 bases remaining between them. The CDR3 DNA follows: TGTGCCAGCTCAACCAACAGTGCAACTAATGAAAAACTGTTTTTT. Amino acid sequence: CASSTNSATNEKLFF.

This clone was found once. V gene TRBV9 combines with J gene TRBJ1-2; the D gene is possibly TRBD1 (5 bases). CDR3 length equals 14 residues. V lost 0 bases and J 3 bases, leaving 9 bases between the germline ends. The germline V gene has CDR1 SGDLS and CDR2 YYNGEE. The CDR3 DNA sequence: TGTGCCAGCAGCGTAGAGGGGACGGACTATGGCTACACCTTC. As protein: CASSVEGTDYGYTF. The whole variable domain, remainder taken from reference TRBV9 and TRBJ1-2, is DSGVTQTPKHLITATGQRVTLRCSPRSGDLSVYWYQQSLDQGLQFLIQYYNGEERAKGNILERFSAQQFPDLHSELNLSSLELGDSALYFCASSVEGTDYGYTFGSGTRLTVV.

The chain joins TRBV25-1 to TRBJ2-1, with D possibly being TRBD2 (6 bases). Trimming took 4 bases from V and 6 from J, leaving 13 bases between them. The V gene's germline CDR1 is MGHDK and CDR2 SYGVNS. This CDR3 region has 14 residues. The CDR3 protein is CASSVAGPSNEQFF. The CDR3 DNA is TGTGCCAGCAGTGTCGCGGGACCCAGCAATGAGCAGTTCTTC.

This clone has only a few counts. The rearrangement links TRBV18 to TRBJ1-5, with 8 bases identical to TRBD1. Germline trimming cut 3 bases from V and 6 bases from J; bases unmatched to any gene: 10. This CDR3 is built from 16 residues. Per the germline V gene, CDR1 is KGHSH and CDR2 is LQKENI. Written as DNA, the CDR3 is TGTGCCAGCTCACCGGCGACAGGGGCGGGAAGTCAGCCCCAGCATTTT. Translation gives CASSPATGAGSQPQHF.

CDR3 sequence reads: CASSAQGVYNEQFF. In DNA, the CDR3 is TGTGCCAGCAGCGCTCAGGGGGTTTACAATGAGCAGTTCTTC. The V and J genes are TRBV6-4 and TRBJ2-1; 7 positions agree with TRBD1. CDR1 is MRHNA, CDR2 SNTAGT, per germline. The junction had 6 bases not matched to a gene; V was cut back by 6 bases and J by 4 bases. The length of the CDR3 is 14 residues.

CDR3 sequence reads: CASSRDSQETQYF. Written as DNA, the CDR3 is TGTGCCAGCAGTAGGGACTCTCAAGAGACCCAGTACTTC. The chain links TRBV2 to TRBJ2-5, with a possible D match to TRBD2 (6 bases). V was trimmed by 5 bases and J by 2 bases, leaving 9 bases between them. The CDR3 has 13 residues. Germline-derived CDR1 and CDR2 are SNHLY and FYNNEI.

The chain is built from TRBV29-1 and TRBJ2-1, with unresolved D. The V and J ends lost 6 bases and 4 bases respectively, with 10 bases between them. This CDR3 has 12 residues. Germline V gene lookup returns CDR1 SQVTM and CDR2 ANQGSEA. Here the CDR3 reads CSVLGWYNEQFF. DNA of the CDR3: TGCAGCGTCCTAGGTTGGTACAATGAGCAGTTCTTC.

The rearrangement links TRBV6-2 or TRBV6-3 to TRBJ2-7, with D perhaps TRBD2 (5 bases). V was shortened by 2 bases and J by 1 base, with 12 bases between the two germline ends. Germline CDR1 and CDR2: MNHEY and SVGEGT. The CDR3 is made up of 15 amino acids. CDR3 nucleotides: TGTGCCAGCAGTTACGGGCGCAGAGGGTCCTACGAGCAGTACTTC. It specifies CASSYGRRGSYEQYF.

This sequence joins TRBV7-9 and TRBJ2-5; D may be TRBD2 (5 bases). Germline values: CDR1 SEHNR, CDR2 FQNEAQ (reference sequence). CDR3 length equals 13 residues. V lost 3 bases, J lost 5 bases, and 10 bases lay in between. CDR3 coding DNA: TGTGCCAGCAGCTTTGCTAGCTCGGAGACCCAGTACTTC. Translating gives CASSFASSETQYF.

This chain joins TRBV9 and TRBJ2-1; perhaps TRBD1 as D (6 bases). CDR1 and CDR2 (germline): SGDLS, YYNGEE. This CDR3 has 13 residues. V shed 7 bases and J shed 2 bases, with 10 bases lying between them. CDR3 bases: TGTGCCAGCCAAGGGGGAACCTACAATGAGCAGTTCTTC. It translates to CASQGGTYNEQFF.

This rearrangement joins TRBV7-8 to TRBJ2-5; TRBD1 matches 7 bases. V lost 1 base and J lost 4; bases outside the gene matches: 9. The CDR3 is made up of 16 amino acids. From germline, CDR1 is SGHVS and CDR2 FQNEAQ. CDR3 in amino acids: CASSLGNRAGGETQYF. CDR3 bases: TGTGCCAGCAGCTTAGGGAATAGAGCAGGGGGAGAGACCCAGTACTTC.

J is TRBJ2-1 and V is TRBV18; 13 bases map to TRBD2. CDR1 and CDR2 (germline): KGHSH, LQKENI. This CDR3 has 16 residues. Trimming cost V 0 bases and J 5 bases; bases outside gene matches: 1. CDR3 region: CASSPPGLAGHNEQFF. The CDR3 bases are TGTGCCAGCTCACCACCGGGACTAGCGGGACACAATGAGCAGTTCTTC.

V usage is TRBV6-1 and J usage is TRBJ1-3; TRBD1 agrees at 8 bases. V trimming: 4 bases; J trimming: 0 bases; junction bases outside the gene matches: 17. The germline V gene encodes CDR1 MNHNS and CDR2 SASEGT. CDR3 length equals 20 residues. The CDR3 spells CASSGSALTPGGISGNTIYF. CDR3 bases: TGTGCCAGCAGTGGAAGCGCGTTGACCCCAGGGGGCATCTCTGGAAACACCATATATTTT.

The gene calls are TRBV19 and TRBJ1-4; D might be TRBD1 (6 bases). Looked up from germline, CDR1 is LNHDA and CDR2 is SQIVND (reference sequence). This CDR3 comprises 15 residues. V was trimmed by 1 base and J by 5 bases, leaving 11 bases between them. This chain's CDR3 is CASSIVGGNNEKLFF. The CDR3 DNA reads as TGTGCCAGTAGTATAGTCGGGGGCAACAATGAAAAACTGTTTTTT.

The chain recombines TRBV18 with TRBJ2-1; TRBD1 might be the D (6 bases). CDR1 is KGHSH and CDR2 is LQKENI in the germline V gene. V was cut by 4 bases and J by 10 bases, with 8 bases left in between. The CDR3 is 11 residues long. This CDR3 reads CASSHRGEQFF. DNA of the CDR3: TGTGCCAGCTCACATAGGGGGGAGCAGTTCTTC.

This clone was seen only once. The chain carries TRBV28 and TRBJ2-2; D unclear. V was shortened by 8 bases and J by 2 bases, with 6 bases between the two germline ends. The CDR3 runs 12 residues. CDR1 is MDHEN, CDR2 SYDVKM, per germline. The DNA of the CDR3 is TGTGCCAGCTTATTAAACACCGGGGAGCTGTTTTTT. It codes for CASLLNTGELFF. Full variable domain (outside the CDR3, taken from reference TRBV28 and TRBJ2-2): DVKVTQSSRYLVKRTGEKVFLECVQDMDHENMFWYRQDPGLGLRLIYFSYDVKMKEKGDIPEGYSVSREKKERFSLILESASTNQTSMYLCASLLNTGELFFGEGSRLTVL.

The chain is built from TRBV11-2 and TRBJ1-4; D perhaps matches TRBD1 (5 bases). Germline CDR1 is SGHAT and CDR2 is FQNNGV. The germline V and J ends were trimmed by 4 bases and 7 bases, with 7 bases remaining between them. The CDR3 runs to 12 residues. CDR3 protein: CASSSGREKLFF. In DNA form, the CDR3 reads TGTGCCAGCAGCTCAGGGCGTGAAAAACTGTTTTTT.

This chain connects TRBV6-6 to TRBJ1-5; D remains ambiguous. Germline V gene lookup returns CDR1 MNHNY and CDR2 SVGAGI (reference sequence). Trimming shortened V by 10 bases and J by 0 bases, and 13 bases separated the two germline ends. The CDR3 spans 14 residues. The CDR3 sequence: CATSDINSNQPQHF. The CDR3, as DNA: TGTGCCACCTCAGACATCAATAGCAATCAGCCCCAGCATTTT.